This T cell receptor (beta chain) is from a study of T-cell memory formation after mild COVID-19. Study-wide results and limits: CD4+ contracting clones lay mainly in CM and EM, CD8+ ones in EMRA.

This clonotype has just a few counts. No antigen is known for it. MiXCR was run by TCRdb on the 5' RACE reads, yielding one entry per CDR3 protein. The table shows fewer than 300,000 distinct CDR3 sequences, with roughly a sixth occurring only once. The V and J ends lost 2 bases and 3 bases, in that order; junction bases with no gene match: 6. From germline, CDR1 is LGHNA and CDR2 YSLEER. This CDR3 is 16 amino acids long. The sample was PBMCs or a T cell subset sorted from them (not recorded which). The chain carries TRBV4-3 and TRBJ2-3, with 9 bases identical to TRBD1. The clonotype originates from a young man who had mild COVID-19 (a few samples of this study predate the infection). Cell type and time point are not known. The CDR3 region is CASSQLQGAGTDTQYF. The CDR3 DNA sequence: TGCGCCAGCAGCCAACTACAGGGGGCCGGGACAGATACGCAGTATTTT.